Shown below are 24 T cell receptor beta chains from a single sample sequenced in a study of blood T cell repertoires in COVID-19. TCRdb's table, derived via immunoSEQ multiplex PCR, lists solely in-frame clones and lacks some. Of about 150,000 clones listed, roughly three quarters are singletons. Material for sequencing was peripheral blood. The receptor set was obtained from a man between 60 and 75 years old with acute or convalescent COVID-19.

V gene TRBV29-1 combines with J gene TRBJ2-1, with D tentatively TRBD1 (5 bases). In germline, CDR1 is SQVTM, CDR2 ANQGSEA. The CDR3 is 13 amino acids. With 0 bases removed from V and 4 bases from J, the gap between germline ends came to 7 bases. The CDR3 loop is CSVEEQVYNEQFF. The CDR3 coding sequence is TGCAGCGTTGAAGAACAGGTTTACAATGAGCAGTTCTTC.

The rearrangement joins TRBV27 to TRBJ2-7; TRBD2 matches at 14 bases. Germline V CDR1 and CDR2: MNHEY, SMNVEV (reference sequence). This CDR3 comprises 15 residues. V gave up 5 bases and J gave up 4 bases; unmatched junction bases: 4. The CDR3 protein is CASSGGLAGEYEQYF. DNA for the CDR3: TGTGCCAGCAGTGGGGGACTAGCGGGAGAGTACGAGCAGTACTTC.

The rearrangement joins TRBV27 to TRBJ2-7; 8 bases fit TRBD2. V lost 3 bases to trimming and J lost 5 bases; unmatched junction nucleotides: 9. The CDR3 is 15 residues long. The germline CDR1 and CDR2 sequences are MNHEY and SMNVEV (reference sequence). The CDR3 DNA sequence: TGTGCCAGCAGTTTGTTGCGAGCGGGAGTGGACGAGCAGTACTTC. It translates to CASSLLRAGVDEQYF.

The CDR3 here is CAPGGSQPQHF. The DNA of the CDR3 is TGTGCCCCGGGGGGGAGCCAGCCCCAGCATTTT. The chain joins TRBV10-3 to TRBJ1-5; perhaps TRBD1 as D (5 bases). Germline V gene lookup returns CDR1 ENHRY and CDR2 SYGVKD. The CDR3 extends over 11 amino acids. V was cut by 11 bases and J by 7 bases, with 12 bases left in between.

The rearrangement uses TRBV19 and TRBJ2-6, with D perhaps TRBD1 (5 bases). This CDR3 contains 18 residues. Germline-derived CDR1 and CDR2 are LNHDA and SQIVND (reference sequence). V was clipped by 4 bases and J by 0 bases, with 16 bases between them. The CDR3 region has the DNA TGTGCCAGTAGTACTTACATCAGGGAATACTCTGGGGCCAACGTCCTGACTTTC. It yields the protein CASSTYIREYSGANVLTF.

The chain joins TRBV18 to TRBJ1-2, with 7 positions matching TRBD1. V shed 3 bases, J shed 2 bases, and the junction held 6 bases outside the gene matches. The germline gives CDR1 KGHSH, CDR2 LQKENI. This CDR3 spans 15 amino acids. The CDR3 spells CASSPSSGGNYGYTF. The CDR3 DNA reads TGTGCCAGCTCACCGTCGTCAGGGGGGAACTATGGCTACACCTTC.

The genes are TRBV28 and TRBJ2-7; TRBD1 agrees at 10 bases. CDR1 is MDHEN, CDR2 SYDVKM, per germline. After removal of 4 bases from V and 4 bases from J, the junction contained 7 bases not matched to a gene. This CDR3 is built from 15 residues. Here the CDR3 DNA reads TGTGCCAGCAGTTCACCGGGACAGGGGTCGTACGAGCAGTACTTC. This sequence encodes CASSSPGQGSYEQYF. Combining the CDR3 with reference TRBV28 and TRBJ2-7 gives the whole variable domain DVKVTQSSRYLVKRTGEKVFLECVQDMDHENMFWYRQDPGLGLRLIYFSYDVKMKEKGDIPEGYSVSREKKERFSLILESASTNQTSMYLCASSSPGQGSYEQYFGPGTRLTVT.

This chain connects TRBV11-2 to TRBJ2-1; 9 bases map to TRBD2. The germline gives CDR1 SGHAT, CDR2 FQNNGV. Losses at the gene ends were 3 bases for V and 8 bases for J; bases not matched to a gene: 14. The CDR3 is made up of 17 amino acids. In DNA form, the CDR3 reads TGTGCCAGCAGCTTCTCCGGGGTTAGCGGGAGTGGCGATGAGCAGTTCTTC. Translation: CASSFSGVSGSGDEQFF.

About this clone: At one end the junction does not follow the germline gene, possibly because of a read error. The chain carries TRBV27 and TRBJ2-7, with D possibly matching TRBD1 (5 bases). The germline gives CDR1 MNHEY, CDR2 SMNVEV (reference sequence). The CDR3 loop spans 13 amino acids. CDR3 coding DNA: TGTGCCAACAGTTTAACAGGCTCCTACGAGCAGTACTTC. This translates into CANSLTGSYEQYF.

The chain couples TRBV11-2 to TRBJ2-1; TRBD2 matches 8 bases. The CDR3 has 14 residues. CDR1 is SGHAT, CDR2 FQNNGV, per germline. The V and J ends lost 4 bases and 8 bases, in that order; junction bases with no gene match: 7. CDR3 DNA: TGTGCCAGCAGCTGGAGCGGGAGTGGCGATGAGCAGTTCTTC. Residues: CASSWSGSGDEQFF.

The CDR3 protein is CASSSGRGYEQYF. In DNA form, the CDR3 reads TGTGCCAGTTCTAGCGGGAGAGGTTACGAGCAGTACTTC. The chain employs TRBV11-3 and TRBJ2-7; 10 bases line up with TRBD2. The CDR3 consists of 13 residues. V lost 9 bases, J lost 4 bases, and 6 bases stayed unmatched. Germline V gene data show CDR1 as SGHNT and CDR2 as YENEEA.

V gene TRBV18 combines with J gene TRBJ2-3, with TRBD1 identical over 8 bases. Trimming took 8 bases from V and 0 from J; bases not matched to a gene: 4. The CDR3 runs 14 residues. Germline lookup yields CDR1 KGHSH and CDR2 LQKENI. CDR3 residues: CASQGALSTDTQYF. CDR3 nucleotides: TGTGCCAGCCAGGGGGCCCTCAGCACAGATACGCAGTATTTT. Full variable domain (remainder filled in from reference TRBV18 and TRBJ2-3): NAGVMQNPRHLVRRRGQEARLRCSPMKGHSHVYWYRQLPEEGLKFMVYLQKENIIDESGMPKERFSAEFPKEGPSILRIQQVVRGDSAAYFCASQGALSTDTQYFGPGTRLTVL.

This sequence joins TRBV7-9 and TRBJ2-1; 9 nucleotides line up with TRBD1. From germline, CDR1 is SEHNR and CDR2 FQNEAQ (reference sequence). V lost 3 bases and J lost 6; bases outside the gene matches: 3. The CDR3 spans 14 residues. CDR3 loop: CASSLGQGGNEQFF. DNA for the CDR3: TGTGCCAGCAGCTTGGGACAGGGTGGCAATGAGCAGTTCTTC.

This clone has just one count. The V call is TRBV6-2 or TRBV6-3, the J call TRBJ1-2; no reliable D call. This CDR3 is 11 amino acids long. The V end lost 4 bases, the J end lost 5 bases, and 5 bases lay between the germline ends. From germline, CDR1 is MNHEY and CDR2 SVGEGT. The CDR3 region has the DNA TGTGCCAGCAGTTTGGAGTATGGCTACACCTTC. This translates into CASSLEYGYTF.

As regards this clone: One junction end disagrees with the germline gene, perhaps due to a read error. V gene TRBV5-1 combines with J gene TRBJ2-5; 12 bases fit TRBD2. In germline, CDR1 is SGHRS, CDR2 YFSETQ. The CDR3 length is 16 residues. The CDR3 spells CASSPGTSGYQETQYF. CDR3 sequence (DNA): TGCGCCAGCAGCCCGGGGACTAGCGGGTACCAGGAGACCCAGTACTTC.

The chain carries TRBV6-1 and TRBJ2-7, with 7 bases that match TRBD1. Unmatched junction bases numbered 13, after V lost 2 bases and J lost 6 bases. The CDR3 is made up of 16 amino acids. Germline V lookup: CDR1 MNHNS, CDR2 SASEGT. The CDR3 DNA reads TGTGCCAGCAGTGAACTAGGGACAGACCCGGCATCCGAGCAGTACTTC. It specifies CASSELGTDPASEQYF.

The chain couples TRBV6-5 to TRBJ2-2; 9 nucleotides match TRBD2. The V and J ends lost 6 bases and 2 bases, in that order; junction bases with no gene match: 4. The V gene's germline CDR1 is MNHEY and CDR2 SVGAGI. This CDR3 spans 15 amino acids. CDR3 protein: CASRPGLANTGELFF. For the CDR3, the DNA is TGTGCCAGCAGGCCGGGACTAGCAAACACCGGGGAGCTGTTTTTT.

V usage is TRBV7-6 and J usage is TRBJ2-5, with 8 bases lining up with TRBD1. CDR1 is SGHVS and CDR2 is FNYEAQ in the germline V gene. The junction had 10 bases not matched to a gene; V was cut back by 5 bases and J by 5 bases. This CDR3 contains 15 residues. CDR3 residues: CASSQSQGAWETQYF. In DNA, the CDR3 is TGTGCCAGCAGCCAATCTCAGGGGGCTTGGGAGACCCAGTACTTC.

The chain has TRBV29-1 and TRBJ2-1; TRBD2 matches at 12 bases. Germline V lookup: CDR1 SQVTM, CDR2 ANQGSEA. The CDR3 is 20 residues long. After removal of 3 bases from V and 1 base from J, the junction contained 16 bases not matched to a gene. The CDR3 DNA follows: TGCAGCGTTGACCGCTATCTAGCGGGAGGGGGTGGTAGTTCCTACAATGAGCAGTTCTTC. The encoded protein is CSVDRYLAGGGGSSYNEQFF.

The V and J genes are TRBV5-3 and TRBJ2-7, with 8 bases identical to TRBD2. TRBV5-3 is annotated as an ORF whose role is uncertain. The CDR3 contains 19 residues. The junction had 17 bases not matched to a gene; V was cut back by 1 base and J by 2 bases. This CDR3 reads CARSLRKPAGLVATYEQYF. CDR3 in DNA: TGTGCCAGAAGCTTGAGGAAACCGGCGGGACTAGTAGCCACCTACGAGCAGTACTTC.

The rearrangement uses TRBV5-1 and TRBJ2-5; TRBD1 matches 7 bases. CDR1 and CDR2 (germline): SGHRS, YFSETQ. Losses at the gene ends were 0 bases for V and 2 bases for J; bases not matched to a gene: 1. This CDR3 region has 14 residues. The CDR3 here is CASSLGGQQETQYF. The CDR3 nucleotides are TGCGCCAGCAGCTTGGGGGGACAGCAAGAGACCCAGTACTTC.

This clone was seen a few times. The chain has TRBV7-3 and TRBJ2-2, with D possibly being TRBD2 (5 bases). CDR1 SGHTA and CDR2 FQGTGA come from the germline V gene. CDR3 length: 15 amino acids. V lost 5 bases to trimming and J lost 6 bases, with 16 bases between them. CDR3 coding DNA: TGTGCCAGCAGCCCTCAGGAGGCCCCCGCCGGGGAGCTGTTTTTT. Translating it yields CASSPQEAPAGELFF. Variable domain in full (rest from reference TRBV7-3 and TRBJ2-2): GAGVSQTPSNKVTEKGKYVELRCDPISGHTALYWYRQSLGQGPEFLIYFQGTGAADDSGLPNDRFFAVRPEGSVSTLKIQRTERGDSAVYLCASSPQEAPAGELFFGEGSRLTVL.

The rearrangement uses TRBV29-1 and TRBJ2-7, with a possible D match to TRBD1 (6 bases). CDR3 length: 11 residues. The V gene lost 4 bases and the J gene lost 2 bases, with 6 bases spanning the gap. Germline V gene lookup returns CDR1 SQVTM and CDR2 ANQGSEA. CDR3 in DNA: TGCAGCGTTGGGACAGCCTACGAGCAGTACTTC. It encodes CSVGTAYEQYF.

The chain couples TRBV28 to TRBJ1-2, with 7 bases matching TRBD1. The CDR3 is made up of 14 amino acids. Per germline, CDR1 MDHEN and CDR2 SYDVKM. Losses at the gene ends were 1 base for V and 7 bases for J; bases not matched to a gene: 6. CDR3 bases: TGTGCCAGCAGTTTATCGAGAGGGGGCTCTGGCTACACCTTC. This codes for CASSLSRGGSGYTF.